The clone carrying this T cell receptor (beta chain) has just one count. This sample was taken from a study of blood T cell repertoires in COVID-19. Germline V gene data show CDR1 as LNHDA and CDR2 as SQIVND (reference sequence). V lost 1 base and J lost 2; bases outside the gene matches: 4. The CDR3 has 15 residues. Libraries were prepared by immunoSEQ multiplex PCR; TCRdb keeps only in-frame clonotypes and omits some of them. This sample carries some 160,000 clones, approximately 88% of them seen once, and the ten largest clones take around 3%. Sequencing was done on a sample of peripheral blood. The chain employs TRBV19 and TRBJ1-2; 7 positions agree with TRBD1. This clonotype was obtained from a man aged 55 to 70 with acute or convalescent COVID-19. This chain's CDR3 is CASSIGTGHNYGYTF. CDR3 DNA sequence: TGTGCCAGTAGTATAGGGACAGGCCACAACTATGGCTACACCTTC.